This TCR beta chain originates from a study of shared clonotypes between healthy human individuals (dated by TCRdb to 2020 to 2022). About the investigation overall: Three men and two women, aged 18 to 49 years, made up the cohort. Blood TCR repertoires of four to six healthy adults were deeply sequenced to estimate repertoire size and the extent of clonotype sharing between individuals. To increase sequencing depth and limit assay-specific biases, TCR repertoire library preparation and sequencing were carried out by different laboratories using diverse techniques. For each donor, CD4 naive and CD4 memory were each run on three plates, CD8 naive on two plates, and CD8 memory on one plate. Per donor, leukapheresis produced somewhere between about 0.8 and 9 billion PBMCs. Study-wide conclusions, independent of this receptor: Estimated clonotype richness was generally larger for naive than for memory subsets. Only blood was sampled, and tissue TCR repertoires likely differ from those in blood. Because the study included only a small number of donors, the genetic and exposure-history diversity represented was limited. Clonotypes shared by all four sorted-subset donors showed higher generation probabilities than non-shared clonotypes. Pairwise subsampling indicated that sequencing depth was expected to affect the degree of clonotype sharing among donors. Even with the large sequencing depth, rarefaction of the sorted-subset datasets indicated that sequencing was incomplete. Sharing across a few donors was observed for approximately 4.6% of naive CD4, under 4% of naive CD8, 2.3% of memory CD4, and about 0.4% of memory CD8 clonotypes.

From its cysteine to its phenylalanine, the CDR3 spans 15 amino acids. Only the CDR3 DNA stays, 45 bases, in frame from base 1. CDR1 and CDR2 are read off the germline V gene (reference sequence) as LNHDA and SQIVND. A distance of 14 bases separates the germline ends of V and J, which lose 6 bases and 0 bases respectively. The donors were healthy, HIV-negative adults with no recently reported acute infections or vaccinations. Only Caucasian adults living in Nashville, Tennessee, USA were represented among the donors. Magnetic negative selection was used to enrich CD4+ T cells, after which naive cells were positively selected on CD45RA and the negative fraction became the memory subset. After blood collection by leukapheresis, PBMCs were isolated using Ficoll-Histopaque density gradient centrifugation and then cryopreserved in the vapor phase of liquid nitrogen. Analytical flow cytometry was used to check the purity and quantity of every magnetically sorted T cell population. From each sorted fraction, genomic DNA was isolated and quantified by UV absorbance on a Nanodrop 2000c.

As concerns this clone: Its antigen remains undetermined. Nothing much larger sits one base from this clone, and base qualities are not available.

Using the deep immunoSEQ assay, multiplex PCR amplified TCR CDR3 regions from genomic DNA. Extracted genomic DNA from each cell subset was distributed evenly across all wells of several immunoSEQ 96-well plates, and each plate was treated as a replicate. For sorted subsets, approximately 210 ng of genomic DNA, equivalent to 25,000 to 35,000 T cell genomes, went into each replicate PCR. Purified libraries were quantified with a Qubit 3.0 fluorometer, sized on a Bioanalyzer 2100, and re-quantified with the KAPA Library Quantification kit. A separate single-read 150-cycle Illumina NextSeq 550 flow cell was used to sequence each immunoSEQ 96-well plate. The original pipeline was this. The immunoSEQ output contained only junctional sequences without quality scores, so filtering could not match that applied to full-length reads. To assign V/J genes and CDR3, sequences were annotated using PyIR, a Python wrapper for IgBLAST v1.9, with IMGT germline references. Reads were removed for weak V/J assignments (E-value above 1e-6), missing CDR3, stop codons, out-of-frame junctions, or ambiguous translated residues. V3J clonotypes were defined as sequences sharing an identical inferred V gene, J gene, and CDR3 amino acid sequence. Percentage overlap between repertoires was calculated by dividing the number of shared unique clonotypes by the size of the smaller repertoire. RTK rarefaction, the Chao1 estimator, and Recon v2.1 estimates of unobserved clonotypes were used to assess repertoire richness. Generation probabilities for all TCRbeta clonotypes obtained by the gDNA method from four donors were computed using OLGA. The clones in this table, taken by TCRdb from immuneACCESS, are in-frame only. Not every clone is retained; where verified, under half of the shortfall comes from an unresolved V gene, and the cause of the rest is unknown. V and J calls and clone size are those listed in that table; D and trimming were worked out from the DNA. The sample has about 2,500,000 clones on record, over 85% of them singletons. The top ten clonotypes cover over 0.12% of the sample.

Recombination connected TRBV19 to TRBJ1-2, with the D gene not confidently named. The TCR originated in a young man in good health. The source material was naive CD4+ T cells sorted from blood. This sample's cell subset or site label indicates: CD45RA+ positively selected. This receptor has the CDR3 CASSSGRTSNYGYTF. The DNA sequence is as follows: TGTGCCAGTAGCAGCGGACGGACCTCTAACTATGGCTACACCTTC.